This T cell receptor beta chain was found in a study of T cells in localized non-small cell lung cancer. CDR3 length: 15 amino acids. The germline gives CDR1 MRHNA, CDR2 SNTAGT. The ends were cut back, 4 bases at V and 2 bases at J, with 9 bases in the middle. Sequencing used immunoSEQ multiplex PCR; TCRdb keeps in-frame clones, though not all of them. The table records 90,000 to 100,000 clones, approximately 91% of them present only once. The chain employs TRBV6-4 and TRBJ2-6, with D perhaps TRBD1 or TRBD2 (5 bases each). The sequence derives from a woman between 35 and 70 years old with stage II squamous cell lung carcinoma. The source was PBMCs, collected before any cancer treatment. CDR3 sequence reads: CASSAGSAGANVLTF. CDR3 DNA sequence: TGTGCCAGCAGTGCAGGGAGTGCTGGGGCCAACGTCCTGACTTTC.